This TCR beta chain is from a study of T-cell reconstitution after alpha-beta-depleted transplantation in children. Findings of the study overall: Roughly two months post-transplant, alpha-beta T cells reportedly originated from several hundred graft clones that had expanded. Elevated TCRbeta diversity at day 60 was traced, in some patients, to surviving recipient T cells and thymic progenitors. Fresh T-cell production supplied most of the T-cell counts and diversity seen one year after transplant.

TCRbeta library preparation incorporated unique molecular identifiers. MiXCR, applied by TCRdb to the PCR reads, yields one record per CDR3 protein. The sample has about 220,000 distinct CDR3 sequences, over 15% seen once; the top ten hold 43%. Comment on this clonotype: Its target is not known.

V lost 3 bases and J lost 6; bases outside the gene matches: 9. The CDR3 consists of 16 residues. Germline values: CDR1 SGHRS, CDR2 YFSETQ. The sample was PBMCs, mostly from graft donor cells, taken 360 days after TCRalphabeta/CD19-depleted stem cell transplant. The receptor was derived from a male patient aged 2 to 10 who had a stem cell transplant for acute lymphoblastic leukemia, so the T cells may come from the graft donor. The V gene is TRBV5-1, the J gene TRBJ2-3; the match to TRBD2 covers 11 bases. CDR3 bases: TGCGCCAGCAGCTCCAAGACTAGCGGGGCGATGGATACGCAGTATTTT. Its protein product is CASSSKTSGAMDTQYF.